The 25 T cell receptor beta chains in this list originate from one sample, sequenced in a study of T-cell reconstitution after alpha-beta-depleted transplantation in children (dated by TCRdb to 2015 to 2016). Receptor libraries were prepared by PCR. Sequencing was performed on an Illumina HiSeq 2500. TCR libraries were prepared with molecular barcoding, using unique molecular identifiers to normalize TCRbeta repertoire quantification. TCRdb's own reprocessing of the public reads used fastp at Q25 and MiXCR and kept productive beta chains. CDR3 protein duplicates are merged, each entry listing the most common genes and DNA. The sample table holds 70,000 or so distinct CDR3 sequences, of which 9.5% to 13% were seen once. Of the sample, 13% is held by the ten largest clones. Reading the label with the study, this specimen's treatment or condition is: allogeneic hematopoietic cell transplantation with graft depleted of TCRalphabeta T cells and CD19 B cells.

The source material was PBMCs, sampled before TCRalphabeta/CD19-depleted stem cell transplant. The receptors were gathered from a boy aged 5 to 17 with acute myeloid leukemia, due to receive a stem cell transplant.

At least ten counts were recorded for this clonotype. The CDR3 DNA sequence: TGTGCCAGCAGCGTCGGACTAGCGGGAGGGTACAATGAGCAGTTCTTC. Translation gives CASSVGLAGGYNEQFF. The chain joins TRBV9 to TRBJ2-1, with TRBD2 matching 15 bases. After removal of 2 bases from V and 4 bases from J, the junction contained 1 base not matched to a gene. Germline assignment: CDR1 SGDLS and CDR2 YYNGEE. CDR3 length: 16 amino acids.

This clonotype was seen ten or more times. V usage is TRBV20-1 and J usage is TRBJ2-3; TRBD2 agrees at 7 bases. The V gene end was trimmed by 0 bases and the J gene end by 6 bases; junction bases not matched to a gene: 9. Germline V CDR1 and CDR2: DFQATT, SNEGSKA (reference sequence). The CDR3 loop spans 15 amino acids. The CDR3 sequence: CSARDLRGVWDTQYF. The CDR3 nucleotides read TGCAGTGCTAGAGATCTCCGGGGGGTTTGGGATACGCAGTATTTT.

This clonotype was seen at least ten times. Here the CDR3 DNA reads TGCGCCAGCAGCCTCCCGGGGGTAACAGATACGCAGTATTTT. As protein: CASSLPGVTDTQYF. The chain employs TRBV4-1 and TRBJ2-3; tentatively, D is TRBD2 (6 bases). The CDR3 totals 14 residues. The germline V and J ends were trimmed by 4 bases and 3 bases, with 11 bases remaining between them. Germline values: CDR1 MGHRA, CDR2 YSYEKL.

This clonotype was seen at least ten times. In DNA, the CDR3 is TGCAGCGTTGAGAGGGCGGGAGTTTACAATGAGCAGTTCTTC. Encoded protein: CSVERAGVYNEQFF. The V and J genes are TRBV29-1 and TRBJ2-1; 7 positions agree with TRBD2. V trimming: 3 bases; J trimming: 4 bases; junction bases outside the gene matches: 6. The CDR3 consists of 14 residues. The germline gives CDR1 SQVTM, CDR2 ANQGSEA.

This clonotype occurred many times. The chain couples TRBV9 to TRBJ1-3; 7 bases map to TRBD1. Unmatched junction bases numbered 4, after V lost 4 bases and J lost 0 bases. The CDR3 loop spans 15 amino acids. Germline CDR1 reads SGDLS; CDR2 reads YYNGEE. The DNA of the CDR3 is TGTGCCAGCAGCCCCCGGGACAGCTCTGGAAACACCATATATTTT. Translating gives CASSPRDSSGNTIYF.

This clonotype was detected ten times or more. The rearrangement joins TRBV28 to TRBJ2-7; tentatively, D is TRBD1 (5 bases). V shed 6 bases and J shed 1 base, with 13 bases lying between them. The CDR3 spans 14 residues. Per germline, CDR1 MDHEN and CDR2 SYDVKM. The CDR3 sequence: CASSPMGPSYEQYV. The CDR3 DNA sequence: TGTGCCAGCAGCCCAATGGGGCCTTCCTACGAGCAGTACGTC.

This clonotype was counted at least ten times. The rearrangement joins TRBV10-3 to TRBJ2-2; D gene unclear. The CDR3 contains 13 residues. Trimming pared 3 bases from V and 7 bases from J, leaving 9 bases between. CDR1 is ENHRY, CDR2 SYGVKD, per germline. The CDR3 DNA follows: TGTGCCATCAGTGACGAGACACACGGGGAGCTGTTTTTT. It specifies CAISDETHGELFF.

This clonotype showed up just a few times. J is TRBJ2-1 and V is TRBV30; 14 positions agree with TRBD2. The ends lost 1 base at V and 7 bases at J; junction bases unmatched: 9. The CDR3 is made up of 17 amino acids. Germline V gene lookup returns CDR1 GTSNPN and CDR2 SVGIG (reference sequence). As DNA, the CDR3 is TGTGCCTGGAGTGGTCCGGGACTAGCGGGAGTGGCGAATGAGCAGTTCTTC. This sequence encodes CAWSGPGLAGVANEQFF.

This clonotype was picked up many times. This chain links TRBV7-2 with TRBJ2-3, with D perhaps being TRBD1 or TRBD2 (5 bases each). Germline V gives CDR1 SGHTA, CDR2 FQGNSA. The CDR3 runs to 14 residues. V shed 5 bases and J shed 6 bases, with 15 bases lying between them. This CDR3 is CASSPGLVVDTQYF. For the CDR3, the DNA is TGTGCCAGCAGCCCGGGGCTCGTCGTCGATACGCAGTATTTT.

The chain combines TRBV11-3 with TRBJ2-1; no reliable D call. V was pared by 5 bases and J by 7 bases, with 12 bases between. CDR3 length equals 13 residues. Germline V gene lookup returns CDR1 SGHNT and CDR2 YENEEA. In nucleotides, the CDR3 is TGTGCCAGCAGCCCCCTAGGGCGAAATGAGCAGTTCTTC. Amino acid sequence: CASSPLGRNEQFF.

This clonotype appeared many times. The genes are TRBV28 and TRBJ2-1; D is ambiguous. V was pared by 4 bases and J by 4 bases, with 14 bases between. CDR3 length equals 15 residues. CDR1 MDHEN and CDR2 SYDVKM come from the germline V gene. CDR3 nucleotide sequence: TGTGCCAGCAGTTCCATCCCATTGCGGTACAATGAGCAGTTCTTC. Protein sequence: CASSSIPLRYNEQFF.

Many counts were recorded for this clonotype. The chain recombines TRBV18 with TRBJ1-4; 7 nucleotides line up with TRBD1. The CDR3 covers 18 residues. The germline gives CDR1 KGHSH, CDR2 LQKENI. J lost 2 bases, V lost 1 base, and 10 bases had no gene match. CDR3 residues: CASSPLRQGGGTNEKLFF. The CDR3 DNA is TGTGCCAGCTCACCACTCCGACAGGGAGGCGGCACTAATGAAAAACTGTTTTTT.

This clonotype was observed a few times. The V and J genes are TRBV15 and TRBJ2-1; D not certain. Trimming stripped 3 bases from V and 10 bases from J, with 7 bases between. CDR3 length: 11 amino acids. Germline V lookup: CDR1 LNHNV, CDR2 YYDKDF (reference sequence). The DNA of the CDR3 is TGTGCCACCAGCAGTCCCTCAGAGCAGTTCTTC. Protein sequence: CATSSPSEQFF.

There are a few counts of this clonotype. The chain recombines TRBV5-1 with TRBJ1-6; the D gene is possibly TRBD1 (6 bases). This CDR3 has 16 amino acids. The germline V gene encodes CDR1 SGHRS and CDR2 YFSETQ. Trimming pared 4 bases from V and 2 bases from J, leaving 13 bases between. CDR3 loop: CASSTGSGTYNSPLHF. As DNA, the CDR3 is TGCGCCAGCAGCACAGGGTCAGGCACCTATAATTCACCCCTCCACTTT.

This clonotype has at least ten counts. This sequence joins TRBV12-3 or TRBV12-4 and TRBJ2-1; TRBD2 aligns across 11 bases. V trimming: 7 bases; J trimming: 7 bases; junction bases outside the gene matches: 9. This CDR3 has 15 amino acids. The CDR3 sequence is CASTISGTSGNEQFF. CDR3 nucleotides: TGTGCCAGCACCATTTCCGGGACTAGCGGTAATGAGCAGTTCTTC.

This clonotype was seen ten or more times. DNA of the CDR3: TGCAGCGTTGAGACGGGGATTCTTTATAACTATGGCTACACCTTC. The encoded protein is CSVETGILYNYGYTF. V and J are TRBV29-1 and TRBJ1-2; D gene unclear. CDR3 length: 15 residues. Germline lookup yields CDR1 SQVTM and CDR2 ANQGSEA. The V and J ends lost 3 bases and 1 base respectively, with 15 bases between them.

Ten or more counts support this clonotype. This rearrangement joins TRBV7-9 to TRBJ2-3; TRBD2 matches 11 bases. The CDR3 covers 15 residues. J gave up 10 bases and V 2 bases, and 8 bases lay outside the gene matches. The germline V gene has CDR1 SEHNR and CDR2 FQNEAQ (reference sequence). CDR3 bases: TGTGCCAGCAGCTTACCTAGCGGGGGGAACGGGGCGCAGTATTTT. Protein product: CASSLPSGGNGAQYF.

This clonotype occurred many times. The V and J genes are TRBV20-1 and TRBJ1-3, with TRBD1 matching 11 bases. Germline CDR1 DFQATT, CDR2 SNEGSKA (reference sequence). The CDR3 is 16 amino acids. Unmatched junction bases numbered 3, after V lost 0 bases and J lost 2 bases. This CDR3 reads CSAREGGQGAGNTIYF. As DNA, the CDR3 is TGCAGTGCTAGAGAGGGGGGACAGGGGGCTGGAAACACCATATATTTT.

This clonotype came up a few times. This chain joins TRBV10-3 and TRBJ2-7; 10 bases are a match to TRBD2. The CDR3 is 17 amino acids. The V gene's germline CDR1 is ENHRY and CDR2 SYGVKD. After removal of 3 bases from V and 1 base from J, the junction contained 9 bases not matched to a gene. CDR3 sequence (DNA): TGTGCCATCAGTGACACCGGGGCTAGCGGGAGTTCCTACGAGCAGTACTTC. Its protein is CAISDTGASGSSYEQYF.

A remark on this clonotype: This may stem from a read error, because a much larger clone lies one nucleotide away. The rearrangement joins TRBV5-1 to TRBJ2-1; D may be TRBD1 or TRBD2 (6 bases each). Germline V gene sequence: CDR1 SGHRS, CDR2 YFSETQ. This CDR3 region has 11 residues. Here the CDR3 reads CASGLPGEEFF. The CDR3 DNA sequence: TGCGCCAGCGGCTTACCAGGGGAGGAGTTCTTC.

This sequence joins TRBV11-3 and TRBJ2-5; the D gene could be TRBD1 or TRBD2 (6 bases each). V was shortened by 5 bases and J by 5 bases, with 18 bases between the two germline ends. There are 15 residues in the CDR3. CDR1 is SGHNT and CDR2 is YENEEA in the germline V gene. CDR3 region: CASSPRVGGRETQYF. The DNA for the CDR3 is TGTGCCAGCAGCCCTCGAGTCGGGGGCCGGGAGACCCAGTACTTC.

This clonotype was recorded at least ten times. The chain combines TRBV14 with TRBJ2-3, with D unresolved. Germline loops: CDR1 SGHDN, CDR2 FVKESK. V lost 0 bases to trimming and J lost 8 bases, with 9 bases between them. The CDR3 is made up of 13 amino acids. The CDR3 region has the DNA TGTGCCAGCAGCCAAGACCGATTCAGTACGCAGTATTTT. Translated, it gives CASSQDRFSTQYF.

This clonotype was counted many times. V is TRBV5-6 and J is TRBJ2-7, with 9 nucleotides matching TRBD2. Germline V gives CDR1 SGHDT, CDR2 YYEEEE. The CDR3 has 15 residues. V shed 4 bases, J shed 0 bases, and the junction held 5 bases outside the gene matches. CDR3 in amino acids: CASSRLAGTSYEQYF. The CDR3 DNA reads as TGTGCCAGCAGCCGCCTAGCGGGGACCTCCTACGAGCAGTACTTC. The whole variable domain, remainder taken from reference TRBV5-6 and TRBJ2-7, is DAGVTQSPTHLIKTRGQQVTLRCSPKSGHDTVSWYQQALGQGPQFIFQYYEEEERQRGNFPDRFSGHQFPNYSSELNVNALLLGDSALYLCASSRLAGTSYEQYFGPGTRLTVT.

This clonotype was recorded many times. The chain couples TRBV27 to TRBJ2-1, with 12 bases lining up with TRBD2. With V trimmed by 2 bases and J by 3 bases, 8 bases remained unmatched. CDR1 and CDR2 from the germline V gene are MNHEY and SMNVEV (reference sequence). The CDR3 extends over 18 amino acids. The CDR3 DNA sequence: TGTGCCAGCAGTTTACGGACTAGCGGGGTGTCTTACTACAATGAGCAGTTCTTC. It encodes CASSLRTSGVSYYNEQFF.

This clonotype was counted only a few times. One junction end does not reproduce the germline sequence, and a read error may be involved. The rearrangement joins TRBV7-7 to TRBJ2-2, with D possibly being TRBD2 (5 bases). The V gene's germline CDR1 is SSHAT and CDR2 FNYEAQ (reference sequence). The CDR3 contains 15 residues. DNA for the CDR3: TGTGCTAGCAGTTCCCTAGCCTCGGGGACCGGGGAGCTGTTTTTT. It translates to CASSSLASGTGELFF.